This T cell receptor (beta chain) was observed in a study of monozygotic twins with inflammatory bowel disease. This CDR3 has 17 amino acids. Per the germline V gene, CDR1 is LGHNA and CDR2 is YSLEER. Every sample had its cDNA made across eight separate reactions. Each CDR3 protein gets one entry in TCRdb, which reprocessed the 5' RACE reads and gives no DNA. The specimen's table records approximately 300,000 distinct CDR3 sequences. This clonotype originated in a human donor with ulcerative colitis or Crohn's disease, or a healthy co-twin of an affected twin (not recorded which). The sequenced sample consisted of blood. The chain combines TRBV4-3 with TRBJ2-1; the D gene TCRdb calls, TRBD2, cannot be checked with no DNA. CDR3 sequence: CASSPHQRLSSYNEQFF.